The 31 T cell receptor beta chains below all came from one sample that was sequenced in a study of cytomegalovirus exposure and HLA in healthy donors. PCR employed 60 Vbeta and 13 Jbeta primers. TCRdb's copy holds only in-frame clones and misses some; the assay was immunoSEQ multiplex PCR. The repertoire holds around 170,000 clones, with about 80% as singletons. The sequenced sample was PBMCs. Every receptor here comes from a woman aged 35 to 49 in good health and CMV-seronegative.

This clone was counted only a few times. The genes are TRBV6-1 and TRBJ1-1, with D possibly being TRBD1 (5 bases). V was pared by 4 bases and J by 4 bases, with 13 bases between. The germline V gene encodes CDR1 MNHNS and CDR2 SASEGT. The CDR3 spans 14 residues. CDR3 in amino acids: CASSGMDGGTEAFF. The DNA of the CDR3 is TGTGCCAGCAGTGGGATGGACGGGGGCACTGAAGCTTTCTTT.

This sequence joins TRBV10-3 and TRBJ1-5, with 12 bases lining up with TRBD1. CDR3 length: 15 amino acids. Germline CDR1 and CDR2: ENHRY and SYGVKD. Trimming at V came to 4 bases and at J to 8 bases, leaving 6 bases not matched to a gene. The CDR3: CAISGGTGGPEPQHF. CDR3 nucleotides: TGTGCCATCAGTGGCGGGACAGGGGGCCCGGAGCCCCAGCATTTT.

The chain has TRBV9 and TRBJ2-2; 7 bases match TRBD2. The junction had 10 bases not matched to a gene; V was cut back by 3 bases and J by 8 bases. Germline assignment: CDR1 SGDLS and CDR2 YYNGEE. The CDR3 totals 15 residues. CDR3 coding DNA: TGTGCCAGCAGCGGACTAGCAGGAATGGTTGGGGAGCTGTTTTTT. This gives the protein CASSGLAGMVGELFF.

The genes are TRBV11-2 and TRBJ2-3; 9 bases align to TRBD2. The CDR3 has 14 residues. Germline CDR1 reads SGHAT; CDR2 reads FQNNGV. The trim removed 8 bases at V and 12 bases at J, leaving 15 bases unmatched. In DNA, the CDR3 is TGTGCCAGCTCCGAGGCGGGAGGGCCTAATTACCAGTATTTT. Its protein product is CASSEAGGPNYQYF. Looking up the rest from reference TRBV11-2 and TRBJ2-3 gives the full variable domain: EAGVAQSPRYKIIEKRQSVAFWCNPISGHATLYWYQQILGQGPKLLIQFQNNGVVDDSQLPKDRFSAERLKGVDSTLKIQPAKLEDSAVYLCASSEAGGPNYQYFGPGTRLTVL.

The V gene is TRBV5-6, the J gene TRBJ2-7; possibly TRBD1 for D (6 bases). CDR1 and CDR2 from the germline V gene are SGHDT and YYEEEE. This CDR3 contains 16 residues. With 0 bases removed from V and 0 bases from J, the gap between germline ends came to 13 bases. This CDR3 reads CASSLVVRGDSYEQYF. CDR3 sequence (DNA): TGTGCCAGCAGCTTGGTGGTCAGGGGCGACTCCTACGAGCAGTACTTC.

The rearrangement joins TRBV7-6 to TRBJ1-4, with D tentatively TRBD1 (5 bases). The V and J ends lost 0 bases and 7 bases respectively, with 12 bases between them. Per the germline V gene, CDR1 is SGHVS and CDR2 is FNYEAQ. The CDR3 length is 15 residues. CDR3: CASSLASGSGEKLFF. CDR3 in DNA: TGTGCCAGCAGCTTAGCGTCAGGGTCTGGTGAAAAACTGTTTTTT.

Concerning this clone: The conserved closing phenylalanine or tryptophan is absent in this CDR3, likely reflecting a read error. For the CDR3, the DNA is TGCGCCAGCAGTCGTATCGAGGGGGAGGGTGGCTACACCTCC. It specifies CASSRIEGEGGYTS. The chain joins TRBV5-1 to TRBJ1-2; a weak D match, TRBD1 (6 bases). Trimming left V 5 bases short and J 7 bases short, with 18 bases between. There are 14 residues in the CDR3. The germline CDR1 and CDR2 sequences are SGHRS and YFSETQ.

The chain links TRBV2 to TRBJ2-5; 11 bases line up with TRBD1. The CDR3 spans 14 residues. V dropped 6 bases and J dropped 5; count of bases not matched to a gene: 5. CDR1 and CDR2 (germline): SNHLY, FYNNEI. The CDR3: CASRGTGGFETQYF. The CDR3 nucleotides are TGTGCCAGCAGGGGGACAGGGGGTTTCGAGACCCAGTACTTC.

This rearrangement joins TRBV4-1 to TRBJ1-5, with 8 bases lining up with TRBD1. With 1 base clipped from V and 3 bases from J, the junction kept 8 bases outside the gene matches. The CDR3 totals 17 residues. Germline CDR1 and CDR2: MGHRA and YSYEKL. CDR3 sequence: CASSQVGSTGVNQPQHF. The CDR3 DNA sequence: TGCGCCAGCAGCCAAGTGGGGTCGACAGGGGTCAATCAGCCCCAGCATTTT.

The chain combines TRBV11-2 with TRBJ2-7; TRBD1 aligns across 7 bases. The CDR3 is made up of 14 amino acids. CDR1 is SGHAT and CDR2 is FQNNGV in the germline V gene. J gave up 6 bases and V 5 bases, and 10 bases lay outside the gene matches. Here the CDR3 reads CASSHEDRLGEQYF. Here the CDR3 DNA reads TGTGCCAGCAGCCATGAGGACAGGTTGGGCGAGCAGTACTTC. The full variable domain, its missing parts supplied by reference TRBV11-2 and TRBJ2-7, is EAGVAQSPRYKIIEKRQSVAFWCNPISGHATLYWYQQILGQGPKLLIQFQNNGVVDDSQLPKDRFSAERLKGVDSTLKIQPAKLEDSAVYLCASSHEDRLGEQYFGPGTRLTVT.

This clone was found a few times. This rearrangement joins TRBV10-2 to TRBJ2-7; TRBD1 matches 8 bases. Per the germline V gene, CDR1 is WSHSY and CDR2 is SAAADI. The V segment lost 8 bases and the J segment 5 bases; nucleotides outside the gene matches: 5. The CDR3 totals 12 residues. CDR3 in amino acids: CASSRGLNEQYF. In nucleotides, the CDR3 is TGCGCCAGCTCCAGGGGGCTTAACGAGCAGTACTTC.

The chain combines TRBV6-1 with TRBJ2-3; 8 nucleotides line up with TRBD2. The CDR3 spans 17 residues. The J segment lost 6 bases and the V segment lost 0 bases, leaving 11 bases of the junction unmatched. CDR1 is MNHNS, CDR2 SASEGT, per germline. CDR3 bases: TGTGCCAGCAGTGAAGCGGTTTTTGCGGCTAGCGGGGATACGCAGTATTTT. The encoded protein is CASSEAVFAASGDTQYF.

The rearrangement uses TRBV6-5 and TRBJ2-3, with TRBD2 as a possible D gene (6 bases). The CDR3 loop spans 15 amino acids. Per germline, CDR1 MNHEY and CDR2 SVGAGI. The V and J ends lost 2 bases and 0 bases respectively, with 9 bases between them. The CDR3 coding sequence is TGTGCCAGCAGTTACCTGGGACTCAGCACAGATACGCAGTATTTT. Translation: CASSYLGLSTDTQYF.

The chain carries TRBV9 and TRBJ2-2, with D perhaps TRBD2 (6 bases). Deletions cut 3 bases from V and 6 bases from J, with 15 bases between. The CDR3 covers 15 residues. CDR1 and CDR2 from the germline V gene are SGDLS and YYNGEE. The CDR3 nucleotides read TGTGCCAGCAGCGATACCGGGGGTGTCCCCGGGGAGCTGTTTTTT. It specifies CASSDTGGVPGELFF.

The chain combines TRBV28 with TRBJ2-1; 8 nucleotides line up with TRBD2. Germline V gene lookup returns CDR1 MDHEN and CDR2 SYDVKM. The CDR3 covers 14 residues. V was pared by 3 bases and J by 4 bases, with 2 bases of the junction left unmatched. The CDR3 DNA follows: TGTGCCAGCAGTTTTACTAGCGGATACAATGAGCAGTTCTTC. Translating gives CASSFTSGYNEQFF.

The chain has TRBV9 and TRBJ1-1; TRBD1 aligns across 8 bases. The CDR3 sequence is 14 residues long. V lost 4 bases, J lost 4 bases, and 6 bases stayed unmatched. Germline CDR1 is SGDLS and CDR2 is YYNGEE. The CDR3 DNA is TGTGCCAGCAGCCCCAGACAGGGGTTCACTGAAGCTTTCTTT. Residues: CASSPRQGFTEAFF.

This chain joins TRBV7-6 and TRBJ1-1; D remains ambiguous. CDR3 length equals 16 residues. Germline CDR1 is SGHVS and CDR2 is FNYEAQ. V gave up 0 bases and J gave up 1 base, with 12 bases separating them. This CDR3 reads CASSLAPQNPNTEAFF. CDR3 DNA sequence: TGTGCCAGCAGCTTAGCCCCCCAGAATCCGAACACTGAAGCTTTCTTT.

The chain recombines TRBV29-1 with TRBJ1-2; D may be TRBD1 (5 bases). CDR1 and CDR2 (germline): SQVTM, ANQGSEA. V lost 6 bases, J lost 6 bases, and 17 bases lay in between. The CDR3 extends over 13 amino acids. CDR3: CSVQTGGGDGYTF. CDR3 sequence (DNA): TGCAGCGTCCAGACCGGGGGTGGGGATGGCTACACCTTC.

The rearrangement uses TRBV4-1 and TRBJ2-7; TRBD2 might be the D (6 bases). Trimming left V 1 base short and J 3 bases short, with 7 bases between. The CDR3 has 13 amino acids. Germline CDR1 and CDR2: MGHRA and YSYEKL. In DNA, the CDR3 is TGCGCCAGCAGCCAAGGCGGGAACTACGAGCAGTACTTC. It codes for CASSQGGNYEQYF.

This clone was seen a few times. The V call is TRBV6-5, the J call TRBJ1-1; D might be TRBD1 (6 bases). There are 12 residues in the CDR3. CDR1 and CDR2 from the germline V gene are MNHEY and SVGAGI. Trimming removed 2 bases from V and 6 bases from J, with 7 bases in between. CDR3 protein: CASSYAGAEAFF. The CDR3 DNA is TGTGCCAGCAGTTACGCAGGGGCTGAAGCTTTCTTT.

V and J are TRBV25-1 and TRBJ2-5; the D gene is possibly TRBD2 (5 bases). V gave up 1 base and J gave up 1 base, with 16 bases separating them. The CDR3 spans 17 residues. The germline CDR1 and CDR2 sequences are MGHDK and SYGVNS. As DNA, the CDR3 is TGTGCCAGCAGTGAATGGCAAGGACTCCCATCCCAAGAGACCCAGTACTTC. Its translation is CASSEWQGLPSQETQYF. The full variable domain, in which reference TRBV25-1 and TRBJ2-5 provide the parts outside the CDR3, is EADIYQTPRYLVIGTGKKITLECSQTMGHDKMYWYQQDPGMELHLIHYSYGVNSTEKGDLSSESTVSRIRTEHFPLTLESARPSHTSQYLCASSEWQGLPSQETQYFGPGTRLLVL.

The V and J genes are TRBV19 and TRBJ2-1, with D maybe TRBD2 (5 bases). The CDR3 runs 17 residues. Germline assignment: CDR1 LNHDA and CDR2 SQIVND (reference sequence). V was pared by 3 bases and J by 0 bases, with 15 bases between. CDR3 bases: TGTGCCAGTAGTATTCCCCCAAGCGGCCCCTCCTACAATGAGCAGTTCTTC. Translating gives CASSIPPSGPSYNEQFF. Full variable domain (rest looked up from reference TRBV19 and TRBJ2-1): DGGITQSPKYLFRKEGQNVTLSCEQNLNHDAMYWYRQDPGQGLRLIYYSQIVNDFQKGDIAEGYSVSREKKESFPLTVTSAQKNPTAFYLCASSIPPSGPSYNEQFFGPGTRLTVL.

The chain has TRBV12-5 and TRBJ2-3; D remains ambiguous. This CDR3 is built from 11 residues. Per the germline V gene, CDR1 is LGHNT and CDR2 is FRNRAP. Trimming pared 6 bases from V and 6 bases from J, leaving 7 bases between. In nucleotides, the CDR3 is TGTGCTAGTGGATCCTCGGATACGCAGTATTTT. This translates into CASGSSDTQYF. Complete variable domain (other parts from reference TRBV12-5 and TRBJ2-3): DARVTQTPRHKVTEMGQEVTMRCQPILGHNTVFWYRQTMMQGLELLAYFRNRAPLDDSGMPKDRFSAEMPDATLATLKIQPSEPRDSAVYFCASGSSDTQYFGPGTRLTVL.

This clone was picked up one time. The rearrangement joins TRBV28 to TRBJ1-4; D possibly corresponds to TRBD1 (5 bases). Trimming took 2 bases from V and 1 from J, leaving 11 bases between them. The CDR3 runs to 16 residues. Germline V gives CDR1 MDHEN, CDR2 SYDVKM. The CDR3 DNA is TGTGCCAGCAGTTTACACTTCGGACAAACTAATGAAAAACTGTTTTTT. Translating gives CASSLHFGQTNEKLFF.

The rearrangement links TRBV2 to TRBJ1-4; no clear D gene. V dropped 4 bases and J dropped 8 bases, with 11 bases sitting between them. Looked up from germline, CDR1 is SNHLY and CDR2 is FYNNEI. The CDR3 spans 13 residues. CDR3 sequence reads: CASSVTMVEKLFF. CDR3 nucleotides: TGTGCCAGCAGTGTTACTATGGTGGAAAAACTGTTTTTT.

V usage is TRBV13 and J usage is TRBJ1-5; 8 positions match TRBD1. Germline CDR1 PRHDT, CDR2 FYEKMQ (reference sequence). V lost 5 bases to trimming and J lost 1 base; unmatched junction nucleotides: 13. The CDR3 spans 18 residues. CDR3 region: CASSPDRGPRGSNQPQHF. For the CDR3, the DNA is TGTGCCAGCAGCCCCGACAGGGGACCCCGGGGGAGCAATCAGCCCCAGCATTTT.

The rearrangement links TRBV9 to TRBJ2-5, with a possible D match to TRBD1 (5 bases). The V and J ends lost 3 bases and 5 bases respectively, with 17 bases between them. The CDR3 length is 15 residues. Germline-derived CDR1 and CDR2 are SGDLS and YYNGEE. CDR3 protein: CASSADQGRIETQYF. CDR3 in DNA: TGTGCCAGCAGCGCAGATCAGGGTCGAATCGAGACCCAGTACTTC.

CDR3 DNA sequence: TGTGCCAGCAGCTTCAGCGGGAGATCGAGGGAGCAGTACTTC. Translated, it gives CASSFSGRSREQYF. This chain links TRBV7-6 with TRBJ2-7, with 8 positions matching TRBD2. Germline-derived CDR1 and CDR2 are SGHVS and FNYEAQ. V was pared by 3 bases and J by 7 bases, with 8 bases of the junction left unmatched. The CDR3 runs to 14 residues.

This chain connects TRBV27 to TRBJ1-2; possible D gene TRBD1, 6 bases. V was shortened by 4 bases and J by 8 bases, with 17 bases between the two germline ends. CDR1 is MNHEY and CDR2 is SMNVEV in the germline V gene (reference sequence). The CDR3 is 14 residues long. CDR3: CASSSGDRGRGYTF. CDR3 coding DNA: TGTGCCAGCAGTTCAGGGGACCGGGGTCGGGGCTACACCTTC.

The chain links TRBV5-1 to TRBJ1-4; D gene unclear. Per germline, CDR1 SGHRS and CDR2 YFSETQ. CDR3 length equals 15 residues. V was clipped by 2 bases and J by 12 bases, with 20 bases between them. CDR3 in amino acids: CASSFRVGRGEELFF. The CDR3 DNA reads TGCGCCAGCAGCTTCCGGGTCGGCCGAGGAGAAGAACTGTTTTTT.

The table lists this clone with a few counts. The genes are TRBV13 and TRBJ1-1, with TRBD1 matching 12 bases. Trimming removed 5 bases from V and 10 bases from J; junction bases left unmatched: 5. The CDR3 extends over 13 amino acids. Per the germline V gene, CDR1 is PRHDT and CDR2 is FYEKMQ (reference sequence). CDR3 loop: CASSPGTGGLAFF. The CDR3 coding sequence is TGTGCCAGCAGCCCGGGGACAGGGGGCTTAGCTTTCTTT.